This TCR beta chain was sequenced during a study of CD8 T cells in ankylosing spondylitis. Study-level results: Within ankylosing spondylitis blood, a TCR beta motif made up of roughly eight highly homologous variants appeared to be characteristic. Disease-linked clones had a CD8+ phenotype and relatively low frequency in peripheral blood.

In the case of this clonotype: Its antigen is not identified.

Libraries of TCR beta came from quantitative 5'-RACE with molecular barcodes. TCRdb reprocessed the 5' RACE reads with MiXCR, giving one entry per CDR3 protein. The sample comprises 250,000 to 300,000 distinct CDR3 sequences, 20% of which are singletons, and roughly 8.3% rests with the top ten. Between the trimmed V and J ends, which lost 1 base and 1 base, there was a span of 15 bases. This CDR3 contains 17 residues. This clonotype was sampled from a male donor with ankylosing spondylitis or in good health (not recorded which). The sequencing input was blood, either unsorted or a sorted T cell fraction (not recorded which). The V call is TRBV12-3 or TRBV12-4, the J call TRBJ2-3, with D unresolved. The CDR3 DNA reads TGTGCCAGCAGTTTAGAAATCTCGGGTAGGGGCACAGATACGCAGTATTTT. Translating it yields CASSLEISGRGTDTQYF.